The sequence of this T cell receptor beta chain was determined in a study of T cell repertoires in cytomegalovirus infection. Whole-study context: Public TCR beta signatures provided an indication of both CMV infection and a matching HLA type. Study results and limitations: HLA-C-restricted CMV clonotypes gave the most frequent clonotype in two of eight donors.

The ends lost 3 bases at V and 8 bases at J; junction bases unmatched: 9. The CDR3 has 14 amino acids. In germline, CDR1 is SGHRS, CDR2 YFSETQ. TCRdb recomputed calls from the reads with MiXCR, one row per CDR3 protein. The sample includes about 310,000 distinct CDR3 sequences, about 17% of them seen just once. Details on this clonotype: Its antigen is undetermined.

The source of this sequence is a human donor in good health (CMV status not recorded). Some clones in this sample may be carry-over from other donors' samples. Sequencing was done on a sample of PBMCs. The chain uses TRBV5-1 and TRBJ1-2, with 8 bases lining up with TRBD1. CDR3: CASSSTGVRMGYTF. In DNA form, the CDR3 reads TGCGCCAGCAGCTCGACAGGGGTACGAATGGGCTACACCTTC.